A single sample is the source of the 32 T cell receptor beta chains below, sequenced in a study of Ad26.COV2.S vaccination and SARS-CoV-2 variants. As to treatment: roughly 18 received Ad26.COV2.S at low or high dose, single or two shots; 5 received placebo; per-sample allocation not given. On day 63 after the first injection, vaccine and placebo recipients gave samples. Profiling relied on immunoSEQ multiplex PCR, and the TCRdb table lists in-frame clones only, not all of them. The sample lists under 600,000 clones; 89% were seen once. The material was peripheral blood, obtained in a trial of Ad26.COV2.S vaccine versus placebo. These receptors came from a person aged 18-60 years who received the Ad26.COV2.S COVID-19 vaccine or a placebo.

V usage is TRBV6-6 and J usage is TRBJ2-3; 9 bases agree with TRBD1. The CDR3 spans 18 residues. Trimming at V came to 5 bases and at J to 4 bases, leaving 16 bases not matched to a gene. Germline V gives CDR1 MNHNY, CDR2 SVGAGI (reference sequence). This CDR3 reads CASSPLSPGTGLADTQYF. CDR3 in DNA: TGTGCCAGCAGTCCCCTAAGTCCGGGGACAGGGTTAGCAGATACGCAGTATTTT.

The gene calls are TRBV7-8 and TRBJ2-7; 10 positions match TRBD1. CDR1 and CDR2 (germline): SGHVS, FQNEAQ. V gave up 5 bases and J gave up 1 base; unmatched junction bases: 17. The CDR3 length is 19 residues. The CDR3 DNA reads TGTGCCAGCAGCCCGCACCGGACAGGGGGTCAGATCACATCCTACGAGCAGTACTTC. Its protein is CASSPHRTGGQITSYEQYF.

The V gene is TRBV5-5, the J gene TRBJ2-2; D uncertain. CDR1 and CDR2 from the germline V gene are SGHKS and YYEKEE (reference sequence). CDR3 length: 13 residues. Trimming removed 4 bases from V and 1 base from J, with 5 bases in between. The CDR3 here is CASSHWNTGELFF. The CDR3 bases are TGTGCCAGCAGCCATTGGAACACCGGGGAGCTGTTTTTT.

V usage is TRBV28 and J usage is TRBJ2-1; D is perhaps TRBD1 (5 bases). Germline assignment: CDR1 MDHEN and CDR2 SYDVKM. V lost 3 bases to trimming and J lost 8 bases, with 11 bases between them. The CDR3 spans 13 residues. The CDR3 loop reads CASSLGPGYEQFF. CDR3 sequence (DNA): TGTGCCAGCAGTTTGGGTCCAGGGTATGAGCAGTTCTTC.

The chain employs TRBV27 and TRBJ2-5; D gene ambiguous. Trimming took 0 bases from V and 5 from J, leaving 16 bases between them. This CDR3 spans 16 amino acids. Germline-derived CDR1 and CDR2 are MNHEY and SMNVEV (reference sequence). CDR3: CASSLSPATRGETQYF. The CDR3 nucleotides are TGTGCCAGCAGTTTATCCCCCGCGACTCGTGGCGAGACCCAGTACTTC.

With regard to this clone: A junction end diverges from the germline sequence, so it may reflect a read error. The chain recombines TRBV7-7 with TRBJ2-5, with D possibly TRBD2 on 6 matching bases. The CDR3 sequence is 15 residues long. Germline CDR1 and CDR2: SSHAT and FNYEAQ (reference sequence). The CDR3 DNA reads TGTGCTAGCAGCTCCTCGCGGGGCCCCCAAGAGACCCAGTACTTC. Amino acids: CASSSSRGPQETQYF.

CDR3 protein: CASSLGDYSYEQYF. CDR3 DNA: TGCGCCAGCAGCTTGGGGGACTACTCCTACGAGCAGTACTTC. This sequence joins TRBV5-1 and TRBJ2-7; TRBD2 agrees at 7 bases. V was pared by 0 bases and J by 0 bases, with 0 bases of the junction left unmatched. CDR1 is SGHRS, CDR2 YFSETQ, per germline. CDR3 length: 14 residues.

This clone came up a few times. The chain recombines TRBV2 with TRBJ2-7, with D hard to call. CDR1 and CDR2 (germline): SNHLY, FYNNEI. The V end lost 3 bases, the J end lost 9 bases, and 9 bases lay between the germline ends. CDR3 size: 11 residues. The CDR3 reads CASSERMVQYF. In DNA, the CDR3 is TGTGCCAGCAGTGAGCGCATGGTGCAGTACTTC.

The chain is built from TRBV2 and TRBJ2-3, with 7 positions matching TRBD1. The CDR3 sequence is 13 residues long. Germline-derived CDR1 and CDR2 are SNHLY and FYNNEI. V lost 9 bases and J lost 2; bases outside the gene matches: 5. For the CDR3, the DNA is TGTGCCAGGGGGACAGCACTCACAGATACGCAGTATTTT. It yields the protein CARGTALTDTQYF.

V and J are TRBV21-1 and TRBJ2-7; whether TRBD2, the table's D call, matches the DNA was not checked. TRBV21-1 is a documented pseudogene. The CDR3 runs to 15 residues. CDR3 loop: CASSALPLAGGEQYF. The DNA for the CDR3 is TGTGCCAGCAGCGCGCTTCCTCTAGCGGGGGGGGAGCAGTACTTC.

This clone was observed a handful of times. The chain recombines TRBV18 with TRBJ1-4; TRBD1 is a possible D gene (5 bases). Trimming cost V 1 base and J 5 bases, with 11 bases left between them. The CDR3 length is 15 residues. Germline V lookup: CDR1 KGHSH, CDR2 LQKENI. This CDR3 reads CASSPLRDANEKLFF. The CDR3 coding sequence is TGTGCCAGCTCACCACTCCGGGACGCAAATGAAAAACTGTTTTTT.

This clone has a single count. This sequence joins TRBV4-3 and TRBJ1-5; D may be TRBD1 (5 bases). This CDR3 is 16 amino acids long. Germline values: CDR1 LGHNA, CDR2 YSLEER. V lost 4 bases and J 2 bases, leaving 15 bases between the germline ends. As DNA, the CDR3 is TGCGCCAGCAGCCCGGGGGGGACTTTTGGCAATCAGCCCCAGCATTTT. This encodes CASSPGGTFGNQPQHF.

The chain recombines TRBV29-1 with TRBJ1-2; D uncertain. The CDR3 is 12 residues long. Trimming removed 7 bases at V and 6 bases at J, with 15 bases between. The germline CDR1 and CDR2 sequences are SQVTM and ANQGSEA. In DNA form, the CDR3 reads TGCAGCGCCAAGACCCGAGCGGATGGCTACACCTTC. Amino acid sequence: CSAKTRADGYTF.

The CDR3 sequence is CASSLQGEVNTEAFF. The CDR3 coding sequence is TGCGCCAGCAGCTTGCAGGGAGAGGTGAACACTGAAGCTTTCTTT. The genes are TRBV5-1 and TRBJ1-1; D possibly corresponds to TRBD1 (5 bases). The CDR3 has 15 residues. In germline, CDR1 is SGHRS, CDR2 YFSETQ. V lost 1 base and J 0 bases, leaving 10 bases between the germline ends.

The chain uses TRBV15 and TRBJ1-2, with 12 nucleotides matching TRBD1. With V trimmed by 5 bases and J by 6 bases, 7 bases remained unmatched. The CDR3 has 15 amino acids. CDR1 LNHNV and CDR2 YYDKDF come from the germline V gene (reference sequence). CDR3 DNA sequence: TGTGCCACCAGCCCCCGGGACAGGGGGCAGAATGGCTACACCTTC. This sequence encodes CATSPRDRGQNGYTF.

J is TRBJ2-7 and V is TRBV5-1; D is unclear. V was clipped by 0 bases and J by 1 base, with 14 bases between them. Germline V CDR1 and CDR2: SGHRS, YFSETQ. This CDR3 comprises 16 residues. CDR3 protein: CASSLGRIGYSYEQYF. In DNA form, the CDR3 reads TGCGCCAGCAGCTTGGGTCGGATTGGGTATTCCTACGAGCAGTACTTC.

The chain is built from TRBV5-1 and TRBJ1-2, with TRBD1 matching over 11 bases. V lost 1 base and J lost 3; bases outside the gene matches: 5. Germline V gives CDR1 SGHRS, CDR2 YFSETQ. This CDR3 region has 16 residues. CDR3 nucleotides: TGCGCCAGCAGCTTGTCCGTGGGACAGGGGGACTATGGCTACACCTTC. Its protein is CASSLSVGQGDYGYTF.

This clone was observed a single time. The chain is built from TRBV4-3 and TRBJ2-7; possibly TRBD1 or TRBD2 for D (5 bases each). V lost 3 bases and J 1 base, leaving 16 bases between the germline ends. The CDR3 has 16 residues. The germline gives CDR1 LGHNA, CDR2 YSLEER. The CDR3 nucleotides are TGCGCCAGCAGCCAGAGTCGAGGGACGGTTTCCTACGAGCAGTACTTC. Its protein product is CASSQSRGTVSYEQYF.

The chain joins TRBV7-9 to TRBJ1-2; D remains unclear. From germline, CDR1 is SEHNR and CDR2 FQNEAQ (reference sequence). The CDR3 consists of 15 residues. V was trimmed by 3 bases and J by 3 bases, leaving 14 bases between them. CDR3 DNA: TGTGCCAGCAGCTTCTACGCCGGGCCGGACTATGGCTACACCTTC. Residues: CASSFYAGPDYGYTF.

This clone has a single count. This chain links TRBV19 with TRBJ1-4; perhaps TRBD1 as D (5 bases). Germline V gives CDR1 LNHDA, CDR2 SQIVND (reference sequence). V lost 5 bases and J lost 6, with 10 bases in between. This CDR3 region has 13 residues. This CDR3 is CASSPGRYEKLFF. For the CDR3, the DNA is TGTGCCAGTAGTCCGGGACGGTATGAAAAACTGTTTTTT.

The chain recombines TRBV3-1 (or the pseudogene TRBV3-2) with TRBJ1-2, with 7 nucleotides matching TRBD1. The CDR3 extends over 14 amino acids. V gave up 5 bases and J gave up 3 bases; unmatched junction bases: 6. In germline, CDR1 is LGHDT, CDR2 YNNKEL (reference sequence). The CDR3 sequence: CASSSRDRDYGYTF. CDR3 bases: TGTGCCAGCAGCTCTCGGGACAGAGACTATGGCTACACCTTC.

This sequence joins TRBV7-2 and TRBJ1-5; D is perhaps TRBD1 (5 bases). Trimming pared 3 bases from V and 3 bases from J, leaving 12 bases between. Per the germline V gene, CDR1 is SGHTA and CDR2 is FQGNSA. The CDR3 is 15 amino acids. The CDR3 reads CASSFRGRHNQPQHF. CDR3 nucleotide sequence: TGTGCCAGCAGCTTTAGGGGCCGCCACAATCAGCCCCAGCATTTT.

V and J are TRBV2 and TRBJ2-7; D remains ambiguous. The CDR3 length is 14 residues. Trimming left V 2 bases short and J 3 bases short, with 11 bases between. Per germline, CDR1 SNHLY and CDR2 FYNNEI. The CDR3 DNA follows: TGTGCCAGCAGTGAAACGGCAGGCCTCTACGAGCAGTACTTC. Amino acid sequence: CASSETAGLYEQYF.

The gene calls are TRBV6-5 and TRBJ2-5; D perhaps matches TRBD1 (5 bases). The germline V and J ends were trimmed by 0 bases and 7 bases, with 18 bases remaining between them. The CDR3 is 16 amino acids. Germline V gene sequence: CDR1 MNHEY, CDR2 SVGAGI. CDR3 bases: TGTGCCAGCAGTTACTCAATGGGATCAGGGAAGGTGACCCAGTACTTC. Encoded protein: CASSYSMGSGKVTQYF.

Here the CDR3 reads CATGQAFPGGYTF. The CDR3 DNA reads as TGTGCCACCGGACAGGCCTTCCCCGGGGGCTACACCTTC. This sequence joins TRBV6-5 and TRBJ1-2, with 7 bases identical to TRBD1. V lost 10 bases, J lost 8 bases, and 13 bases stayed unmatched. Germline V gene sequence: CDR1 MNHEY, CDR2 SVGAGI. The CDR3 is 13 amino acids.

The gene calls are TRBV28 and TRBJ2-7, with 13 bases aligning to TRBD2. With 1 base clipped from V and 3 bases from J, the junction kept 3 bases outside the gene matches. Germline assignment: CDR1 MDHEN and CDR2 SYDVKM. This CDR3 is 16 amino acids long. As DNA, the CDR3 is TGTGCCAGCAGTTTATCGGGGACTAGCGGGAACTACGAGCAGTACTTC. Translated: CASSLSGTSGNYEQYF.

This clone came up a few times. V gene TRBV2 combines with J gene TRBJ1-6; 10 nucleotides match TRBD1. The germline CDR1 and CDR2 sequences are SNHLY and FYNNEI. The CDR3 has 14 residues. V was pared by 8 bases and J by 10 bases, with 8 bases of the junction left unmatched. CDR3 nucleotides: TGTGCCAGCGGGCGGTTGACAGGGGGCTCACCCCTCCACTTT. Its translation is CASGRLTGGSPLHF.

Concerning this clone itself: The same CDR3 arises from other DNA sequences in this sample as well. This chain links TRBV19 with TRBJ1-4, with D perhaps matching TRBD1 (6 bases). V was cut by 3 bases and J by 7 bases, with 9 bases left in between. In germline, CDR1 is LNHDA, CDR2 SQIVND (reference sequence). The CDR3 runs to 13 residues. The CDR3 protein is CASSIYRAEKLFF. The CDR3 nucleotides are TGTGCCAGTAGTATTTACAGGGCTGAAAAACTGTTTTTT. The variable domain in full, with the rest retrieved from reference TRBV19 and TRBJ1-4, is DGGITQSPKYLFRKEGQNVTLSCEQNLNHDAMYWYRQDPGQGLRLIYYSQIVNDFQKGDIAEGYSVSREKKESFPLTVTSAQKNPTAFYLCASSIYRAEKLFFGSGTQLSVL.

This chain joins TRBV15 and TRBJ1-2; 12 positions agree with TRBD1. CDR1 and CDR2 (germline): LNHNV, YYDKDF (reference sequence). V dropped 1 base and J dropped 7; count of bases not matched to a gene: 13. The CDR3 spans 18 residues. The CDR3: CATSRVGTGGARGSGYTF. The CDR3 DNA is TGTGCCACCAGCAGAGTAGGGACAGGGGGCGCCCGGGGTTCTGGCTACACCTTC.

The J gene is TRBJ1-5, the V gene TRBV15; D is unclear. In germline, CDR1 is LNHNV, CDR2 YYDKDF (reference sequence). V was pared by 0 bases and J by 5 bases, with 8 bases between. This CDR3 region has 14 residues. DNA of the CDR3: TGTGCCACCAGCAGAGATTTACTGGATCAGCCCCAGCATTTT. The encoded protein is CATSRDLLDQPQHF.

V and J are TRBV3-1 (or the pseudogene TRBV3-2) and TRBJ2-1; TRBD1 or TRBD2 may be the D gene (6 bases each). The CDR3 has 15 amino acids. The ends were cut back, 3 bases at V and 9 bases at J, with 18 bases in the middle. Germline CDR1 LGHDT, CDR2 YNNKEL (reference sequence). The CDR3 reads CASSHRGWGAGEQFF. CDR3 bases: TGTGCCAGCAGCCACAGGGGTTGGGGAGCGGGTGAGCAGTTCTTC.

V and J are TRBV7-3 and TRBJ2-5; D possibly corresponds to TRBD1 (6 bases). CDR3 length: 15 residues. The germline gives CDR1 SGHTA, CDR2 FQGTGA. V was trimmed by 2 bases and J by 4 bases, leaving 14 bases between them. Written as DNA, the CDR3 is TGTGCCAGCAGCTTAGGGCCAGGGGCTGGAGAGACCCAGTACTTC. This gives the protein CASSLGPGAGETQYF.